This paragraph covers one T cell receptor beta chain sequence. Looked up from germline, CDR1 is SEHNR and CDR2 is FQNEAQ (reference sequence). Trimming cost V 3 bases and J 4 bases; bases outside gene matches: 4. The CDR3 loop spans 14 amino acids. The sample comes from a study of blood T cell repertoires in COVID-19. Across the whole study: Samples came from the United States, Italy and Spain, spanning acute and convalescent COVID-19.

In the authors' workflow: Nucleated cell number was recorded as an estimate derived from reference gene primer amplification. Some clones are missing from TCRdb's copy, which holds only in-frame ones; the method was immunoSEQ multiplex PCR. D and trimming come from the DNA, and the V and J calls and clone size come from that table. The data show under 150,000 clones, with nearly 90% seen just once and 8% to 9.5% held by the top ten. The TCR sequence derives from a woman between 65 and 79 years old who had recovered from COVID-19. Sequencing input: peripheral blood. The J gene is TRBJ2-3, the V gene TRBV7-9; 7 bases match TRBD2. Written as DNA, the CDR3 is TGTGCCAGCAGCTTCTCCAGCGGGGCAGATACGCAGTATTTT. Its protein is CASSFSSGADTQYF.